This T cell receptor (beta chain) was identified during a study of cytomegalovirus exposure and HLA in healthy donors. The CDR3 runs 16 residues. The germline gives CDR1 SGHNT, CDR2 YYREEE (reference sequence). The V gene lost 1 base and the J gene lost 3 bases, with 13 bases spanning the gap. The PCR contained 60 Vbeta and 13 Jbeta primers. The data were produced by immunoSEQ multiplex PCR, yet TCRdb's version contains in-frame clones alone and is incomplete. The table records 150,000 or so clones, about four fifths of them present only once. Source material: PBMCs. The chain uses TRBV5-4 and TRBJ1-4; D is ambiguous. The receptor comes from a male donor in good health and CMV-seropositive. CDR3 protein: CASSLRREEANEKLFF. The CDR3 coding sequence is TGTGCCAGCAGCTTGAGGAGGGAAGAAGCTAATGAAAAACTGTTTTTT.